This entry lists 24 T cell receptor beta chains sequenced from one sample in a study of blood T cell repertoires in COVID-19. Produced via immunoSEQ multiplex PCR; TCRdb's table is partial and in-frame only. The data contain 180,000 or so clones, around 85% of them singletons. The sequenced sample was peripheral blood. These receptors originate from a woman of 80 years or more with acute or convalescent COVID-19.

This rearrangement joins TRBV15 to TRBJ1-1; possible D gene TRBD1, 6 bases. V lost 6 bases to trimming and J lost 1 base, with 12 bases between them. This CDR3 has 14 residues. The germline gives CDR1 LNHNV, CDR2 YYDKDF (reference sequence). For the CDR3, the DNA is TGTGCCACCAGTCGAGGGGGAAAGAACACTGAAGCTTTCTTT. Residues: CATSRGGKNTEAFF.

This clone was recorded a few times. The chain links TRBV4-1 to TRBJ2-5; 8 positions agree with TRBD2. The length of the CDR3 is 13 residues. Germline CDR1 MGHRA, CDR2 YSYEKL. The V gene end was trimmed by 4 bases and the J gene end by 5 bases; junction bases not matched to a gene: 3. The CDR3 DNA sequence: TGCGCCAGCAGCCGCGGGGGGATGGAGACCCAGTACTTC. Translation gives CASSRGGMETQYF.

The chain employs TRBV28 and TRBJ2-7; 8 nucleotides agree with TRBD2. The CDR3 has 15 residues. Germline values: CDR1 MDHEN, CDR2 SYDVKM. V was clipped by 1 base and J by 4 bases; unmatched bases: 6. CDR3 in DNA: TGTGCCAGCAGTTTATCGGGGGGGCCGGAGTACGAGCAGTACTTC. The encoded protein is CASSLSGGPEYEQYF.

This clone is a singleton in its sample. This chain uses TRBV12-5 with TRBJ1-4, with 8 positions matching TRBD1. V was pared by 6 bases and J by 5 bases, with 8 bases of the junction left unmatched. The CDR3 spans 15 residues. Germline V gene sequence: CDR1 LGHNT, CDR2 FRNRAP. CDR3 residues: CASGEDRVGNEKLFF. The CDR3 coding sequence is TGTGCTAGTGGGGAGGACAGGGTAGGGAATGAAAAACTGTTTTTT.

The chain has TRBV5-1 and TRBJ2-5, with 9 nucleotides matching TRBD2. Germline V gene sequence: CDR1 SGHRS, CDR2 YFSETQ. The CDR3 consists of 14 residues. J lost 9 bases, V lost 4 bases, and 10 bases had no gene match. The CDR3 loop reads CASSPSGDKQSQYF. CDR3 DNA sequence: TGCGCCAGCAGCCCTAGCGGGGACAAGCAGTCCCAGTACTTC.

V is TRBV2 and J is TRBJ2-3, with D possibly being TRBD2 (6 bases). With 2 bases removed from V and 8 bases from J, the gap between germline ends came to 14 bases. This CDR3 region has 14 residues. Germline V gene data show CDR1 as SNHLY and CDR2 as FYNNEI. The CDR3 sequence is CASSELGGTGTQYF. CDR3 sequence (DNA): TGTGCCAGCAGTGAACTGGGCGGGACGGGTACGCAGTATTTT.

The V and J genes are TRBV10-2 and TRBJ2-1; TRBD2 agrees at 9 bases. V dropped 8 bases and J dropped 1; count of bases not matched to a gene: 12. This CDR3 spans 17 amino acids. The germline V gene has CDR1 WSHSY and CDR2 SAAADI. CDR3 residues: CASSEGSGGASYNEQFF. CDR3 DNA sequence: TGCGCCAGCTCTGAGGGTAGCGGGGGAGCGTCCTACAATGAGCAGTTCTTC.

The rearrangement joins TRBV6-5 to TRBJ2-3; TRBD2 is a possible D gene (6 bases). Trimming left V 6 bases short and J 3 bases short, with 13 bases between. The CDR3 consists of 14 residues. The germline V gene has CDR1 MNHEY and CDR2 SVGAGI. The CDR3 nucleotides are TGTGCCAGCAGAGGGGAGGCCTGGACAGATACGCAGTATTTT. Amino acid sequence: CASRGEAWTDTQYF.

The chain links TRBV19 to TRBJ2-7; perhaps TRBD2 as D (5 bases). Germline-derived CDR1 and CDR2 are LNHDA and SQIVND (reference sequence). Trimming stripped 2 bases from V and 2 bases from J, with 13 bases between. This CDR3 has 15 amino acids. In DNA, the CDR3 is TGTGCCAGTAGTATATCGAGCGGAAAAACCTACGAGCAGTACTTC. It codes for CASSISSGKTYEQYF.

This clone was picked up a small number of times. The genes are TRBV2 and TRBJ1-5; 8 bases are shared with TRBD1. The CDR3 is 14 residues long. With V trimmed by 6 bases and J by 5 bases, 6 bases remained unmatched. Germline V gene data show CDR1 as SNHLY and CDR2 as FYNNEI. CDR3 amino acids: CASRGQGLYQPQHF. Written as DNA, the CDR3 is TGTGCCAGCAGAGGACAGGGCTTGTATCAGCCCCAGCATTTT.

This chain links TRBV5-1 with TRBJ2-1; 10 bases match TRBD2. Germline V lookup: CDR1 SGHRS, CDR2 YFSETQ. The CDR3 covers 16 residues. The V and J ends lost 4 bases and 8 bases, in that order; junction bases with no gene match: 12. CDR3 protein: CASSPSWSSGSHEQFF. In DNA form, the CDR3 reads TGCGCCAGCAGCCCTTCGTGGTCTAGCGGGAGCCATGAGCAGTTCTTC.

This chain connects TRBV5-1 to TRBJ1-2; TRBD1 is a possible D gene (5 bases). Germline V gene lookup returns CDR1 SGHRS and CDR2 YFSETQ. Trimming removed 4 bases at V and 2 bases at J, with 18 bases between. CDR3 length: 16 residues. Here the CDR3 reads CASSPGGGITNYGYTF. Written as DNA, the CDR3 is TGCGCCAGCAGCCCCGGGGGGGGGATTACCAACTATGGCTACACCTTC.

This clone was found a few times. The genes are TRBV27 and TRBJ1-4; D ambiguous. This CDR3 spans 15 amino acids. V shed 3 bases and J shed 3 bases, with 11 bases lying between them. Germline lookup yields CDR1 MNHEY and CDR2 SMNVEV (reference sequence). CDR3 nucleotide sequence: TGTGCCAGCAGTTTTGGAGGGCGGGCTAATGAAAAACTGTTTTTT. This encodes CASSFGGRANEKLFF.

The J gene is TRBJ2-2, the V gene TRBV11-2; perhaps TRBD1 as D (6 bases). Germline V gives CDR1 SGHAT, CDR2 FQNNGV. This CDR3 is 13 amino acids long. V was cut by 8 bases and J by 2 bases, with 9 bases left in between. The CDR3 region is CASLQGNTGELFF. CDR3 bases: TGTGCCAGCTTACAGGGCAACACCGGGGAGCTGTTTTTT. The complete variable domain, with remaining parts taken from reference TRBV11-2 and TRBJ2-2, reads EAGVAQSPRYKIIEKRQSVAFWCNPISGHATLYWYQQILGQGPKLLIQFQNNGVVDDSQLPKDRFSAERLKGVDSTLKIQPAKLEDSAVYLCASLQGNTGELFFGEGSRLTVL.

V and J are TRBV7-2 and TRBJ2-1; 7 nucleotides agree with TRBD2. Unmatched junction bases numbered 10, after V lost 5 bases and J lost 9 bases. This CDR3 spans 14 amino acids. Germline assignment: CDR1 SGHTA and CDR2 FQGNSA. CDR3 DNA sequence: TGTGCCAGCAGCCCTTGGGGGGGGGATGGTGAGCAGTTCTTC. This encodes CASSPWGGDGEQFF.

The chain joins TRBV10-1 to TRBJ1-2; no clear D gene. CDR1 and CDR2 (germline): WNHNN, SYGVQD (reference sequence). The CDR3 covers 13 residues. Trimming cost V 3 bases and J 4 bases, with 9 bases left between them. CDR3: CASSERGSYGYTF. The CDR3 nucleotides are TGCGCCAGCAGTGAACGAGGGAGCTATGGCTACACCTTC.

The V and J genes are TRBV6-5 and TRBJ1-1; D is perhaps TRBD1 (6 bases). V lost 6 bases and J lost 5, with 13 bases in between. The CDR3 length is 13 residues. Germline V gives CDR1 MNHEY, CDR2 SVGAGI. The CDR3 DNA sequence: TGTGCCAGCAGGAGAAACAGGGAAACTGAAGCTTTCTTT. Its translation: CASRRNRETEAFF.

CDR3 DNA: TGTGCCAGCAGCTTAGGTAGAGGGAACACTGAAGCTTTCTTT. It codes for CASSLGRGNTEAFF. This sequence joins TRBV7-9 and TRBJ1-1; unclear D gene. Trimming stripped 1 base from V and 1 base from J, with 7 bases between. The CDR3 length is 14 residues. Germline V lookup: CDR1 SEHNR, CDR2 FQNEAQ (reference sequence).

This clone was picked up one time. The CDR3 spells CASSQTRDSPYGYTF. CDR3 nucleotide sequence: TGTGCCAGCAGCCAAACCCGGGACAGCCCCTATGGCTACACCTTC. The chain uses TRBV2 and TRBJ1-2, with 7 bases that match TRBD1. Germline CDR1 reads SNHLY; CDR2 reads FYNNEI. The junction had 11 bases not matched to a gene; V was cut back by 6 bases and J by 4 bases. The CDR3 length is 15 residues.

This clone has only one observation. The chain has TRBV27 and TRBJ2-2; the match to TRBD1 covers 10 bases. CDR1 and CDR2 from the germline V gene are MNHEY and SMNVEV (reference sequence). V lost 5 bases to trimming and J lost 6 bases; unmatched junction nucleotides: 6. This CDR3 has 15 amino acids. CDR3 nucleotides: TGTGCCAGCAGTCCCGGGACAGGGGTGCCCGGGGAGCTGTTTTTT. It encodes CASSPGTGVPGELFF.

V usage is TRBV19 and J usage is TRBJ1-1, with no clear D. The CDR3 runs 14 residues. Trimming took 0 bases from V and 3 from J, leaving 8 bases between them. From germline, CDR1 is LNHDA and CDR2 SQIVND (reference sequence). In DNA, the CDR3 is TGTGCCAGTAGTATAGACAGTTATTACACTGAAGCTTTCTTT. It translates to CASSIDSYYTEAFF.

CDR3 sequence reads: CASIGQGGGYTF. CDR3 nucleotides: TGTGCCAGTATAGGACAGGGAGGTGGCTACACCTTC. The chain combines TRBV19 with TRBJ1-2, with TRBD1 matching over 8 bases. V shed 7 bases, J shed 7 bases, and the junction held 5 bases outside the gene matches. Looked up from germline, CDR1 is LNHDA and CDR2 is SQIVND (reference sequence). The CDR3 has 12 residues.

This sequence joins TRBV5-1 and TRBJ1-1; TRBD1 matches 10 bases. V trimming: 0 bases; J trimming: 7 bases; junction bases outside the gene matches: 3. This CDR3 comprises 14 residues. Germline loops: CDR1 SGHRS, CDR2 YFSETQ. Written as DNA, the CDR3 is TGCGCCAGCAGCTTGGGACAGGGGGCAGGTGAAGCTTTCTTT. Amino acids: CASSLGQGAGEAFF.

The chain links TRBV19 to TRBJ2-1; 8 bases fit TRBD2. Germline V lookup: CDR1 LNHDA, CDR2 SQIVND (reference sequence). There are 17 residues in the CDR3. V was pared by 5 bases and J by 12 bases, with 21 bases of the junction left unmatched. In nucleotides, the CDR3 is TGTGCCAGTAGTCTCTATCTTACTAGCGGCGTTCTCAAGGGGCAGTTCTTC. As protein: CASSLYLTSGVLKGQFF.